The sequence of this T cell receptor beta chain was determined in a study of response to subunit inactivated influenza vaccine. Study-wide results and caveats: The authors proposed limited new T cell recruitment per seasonal influenza vaccination.

The CDR3 loop spans 13 amino acids. Germline values: CDR1 MRHNA, CDR2 SNTAGT. V was clipped by 3 bases and J by 6 bases, with 12 bases between them. For this clonotype: The antigen is unknown.

MiXCR, applied by TCRdb to the RT-PCR reads, yields one record per CDR3 protein. The repertoire consists of approximately 250,000 distinct CDR3 sequences, with 9.5% to 15% occurring once and the leading ten covering about 7.8%. The sequencing used non-naive T cells sorted from PBMCs, collected 14 days before vaccination. V gene TRBV6-4 combines with J gene TRBJ2-7, with a tentative D call TRBD1 (6 bases). The TCR was taken from a man aged 45-60 years who received an inactivated influenza vaccine. CDR3 DNA sequence: TGTGCCAGCAGTGAAATAGAGGGGGTCGAGCAGTACTTC. As protein: CASSEIEGVEQYF.